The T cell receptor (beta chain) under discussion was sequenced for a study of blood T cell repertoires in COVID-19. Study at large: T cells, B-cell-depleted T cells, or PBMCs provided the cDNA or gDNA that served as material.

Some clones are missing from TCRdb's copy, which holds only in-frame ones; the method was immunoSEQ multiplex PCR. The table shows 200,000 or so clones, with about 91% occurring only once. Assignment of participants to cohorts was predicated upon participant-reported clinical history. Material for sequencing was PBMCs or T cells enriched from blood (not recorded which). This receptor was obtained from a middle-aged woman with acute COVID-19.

For the CDR3, the DNA is TGTGCCAGCAGCTTGGTGGGGGCTTCCGAGCAGTACTTC. The encoded protein is CASSLVGASEQYF. J is TRBJ2-7 and V is TRBV27; weak D call: TRBD1 (6 bases). This CDR3 spans 13 amino acids. The V gene's germline CDR1 is MNHEY and CDR2 SMNVEV (reference sequence). V lost 6 bases, J lost 6 bases, and 15 bases lay in between.